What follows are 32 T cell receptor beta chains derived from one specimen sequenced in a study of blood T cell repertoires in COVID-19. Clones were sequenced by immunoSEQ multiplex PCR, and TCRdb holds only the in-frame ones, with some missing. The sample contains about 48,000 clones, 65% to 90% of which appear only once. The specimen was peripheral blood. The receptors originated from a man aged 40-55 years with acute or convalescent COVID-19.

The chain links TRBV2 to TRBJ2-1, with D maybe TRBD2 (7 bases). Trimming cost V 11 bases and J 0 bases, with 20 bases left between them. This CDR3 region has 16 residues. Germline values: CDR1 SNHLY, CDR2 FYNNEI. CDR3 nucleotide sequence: TGTGCCTGTCAAGGGGGGGGCGACTACTCCTACAATGAGCAGTTCTTC. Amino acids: CACQGGGDYSYNEQFF.

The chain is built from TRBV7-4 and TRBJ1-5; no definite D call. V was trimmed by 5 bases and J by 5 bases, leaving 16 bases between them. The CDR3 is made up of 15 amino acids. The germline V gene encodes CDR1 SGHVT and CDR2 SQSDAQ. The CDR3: CASSRTRDFYQPQHF. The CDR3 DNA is TGTGCCAGCAGCCGTACGCGGGATTTCTATCAGCCCCAGCATTTT.

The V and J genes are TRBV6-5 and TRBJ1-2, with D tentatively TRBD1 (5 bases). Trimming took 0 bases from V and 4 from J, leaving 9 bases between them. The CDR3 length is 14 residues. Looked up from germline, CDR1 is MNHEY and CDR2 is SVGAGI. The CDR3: CASSYSPQGYGYTF. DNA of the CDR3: TGTGCCAGCAGTTACTCGCCCCAGGGCTATGGCTACACCTTC.

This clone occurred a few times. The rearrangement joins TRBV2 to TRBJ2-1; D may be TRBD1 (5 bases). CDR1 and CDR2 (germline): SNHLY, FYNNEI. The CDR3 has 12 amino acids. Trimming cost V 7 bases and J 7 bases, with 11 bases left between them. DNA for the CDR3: TGTGCCAGCAAAGGGGCTTGGAATGAGCAGTTCTTC. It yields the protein CASKGAWNEQFF.

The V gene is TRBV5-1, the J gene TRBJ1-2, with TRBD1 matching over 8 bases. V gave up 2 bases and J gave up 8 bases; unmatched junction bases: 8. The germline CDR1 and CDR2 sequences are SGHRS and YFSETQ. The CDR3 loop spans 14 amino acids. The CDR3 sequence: CASSFGQGESGYTF. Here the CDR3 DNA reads TGCGCCAGCAGCTTCGGACAGGGAGAATCAGGCTACACCTTC. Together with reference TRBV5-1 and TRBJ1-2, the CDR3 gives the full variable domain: KAGVTQTPRYLIKTRGQQVTLSCSPISGHRSVSWYQQTPGQGLQFLFEYFSETQRNKGNFPGRFSGRQFSNSRSEMNVSTLELGDSALYLCASSFGQGESGYTFGSGTRLTVV.

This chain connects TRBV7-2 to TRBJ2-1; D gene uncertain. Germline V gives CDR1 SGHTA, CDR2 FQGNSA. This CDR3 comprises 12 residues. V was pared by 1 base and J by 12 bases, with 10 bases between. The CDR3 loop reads CASSLGLGVQFF. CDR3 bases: TGTGCCAGCAGCTTAGGGCTTGGAGTGCAGTTCTTC.

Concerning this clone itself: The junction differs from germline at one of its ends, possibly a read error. The CDR3 coding sequence is TGTGCCAGTCGAACAGGGAGCACTCAGCCCCAGCATTTT. Its translation: CASRTGSTQPQHF. The chain combines TRBV7-8 with TRBJ1-5, with D possibly being TRBD1 (6 bases). Germline-derived CDR1 and CDR2 are SGHVS and FQNEAQ. The CDR3 runs to 13 residues. The full variable domain, in which reference TRBV7-8 and TRBJ1-5 provide the parts outside the CDR3, is GAGVSQSPRYKVAKRGQDVALRCDPISGHVSLFWYQQALGQGPEFLTYFQNEAQLDKSGLPSDRFFAERPEGSVSTLKIQRTQQEDSAVYLCASRTGSTQPQHFGDGTRLSIL.

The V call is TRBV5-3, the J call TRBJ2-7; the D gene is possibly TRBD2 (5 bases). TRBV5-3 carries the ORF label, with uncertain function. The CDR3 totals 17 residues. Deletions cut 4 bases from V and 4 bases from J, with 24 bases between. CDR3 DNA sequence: TGTGCCAGAAGCGGACTGAAGTGGGCCATCTTCCTTTACGAGCAGTACTTC. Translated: CARSGLKWAIFLYEQYF.

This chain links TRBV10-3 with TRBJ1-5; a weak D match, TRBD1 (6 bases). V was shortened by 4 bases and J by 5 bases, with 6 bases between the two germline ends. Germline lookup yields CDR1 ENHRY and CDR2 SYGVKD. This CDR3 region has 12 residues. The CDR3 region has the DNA TGTGCCATCAGTGGGACAGATCAGCCCCAGCATTTT. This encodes CAISGTDQPQHF.

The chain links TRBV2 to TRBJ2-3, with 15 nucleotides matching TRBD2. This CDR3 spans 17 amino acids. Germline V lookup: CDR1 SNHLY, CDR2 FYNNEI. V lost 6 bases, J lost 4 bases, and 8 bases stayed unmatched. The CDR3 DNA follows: TGTGCCAGCAGCTCCTCGGGACTAGCGGGGGGCGCAGATACGCAGTATTTT. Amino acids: CASSSSGLAGGADTQYF.

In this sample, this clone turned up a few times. CDR3 amino acids: CASSLQGSTEAFF. The CDR3 nucleotides are TGCGCCAGCAGCTTACAGGGATCCACTGAAGCTTTCTTT. The rearrangement joins TRBV5-1 to TRBJ1-1, with D possibly being TRBD1 (6 bases). This CDR3 region has 13 residues. Trimming removed 2 bases from V and 4 bases from J, with 9 bases in between. Per germline, CDR1 SGHRS and CDR2 YFSETQ.

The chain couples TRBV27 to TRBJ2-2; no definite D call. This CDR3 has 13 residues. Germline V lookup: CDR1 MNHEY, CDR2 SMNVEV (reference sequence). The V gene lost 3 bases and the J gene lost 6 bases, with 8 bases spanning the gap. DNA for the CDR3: TGTGCCAGCAGTTTTTCCGGGTCCGGGGAGCTGTTTTTT. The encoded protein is CASSFSGSGELFF.

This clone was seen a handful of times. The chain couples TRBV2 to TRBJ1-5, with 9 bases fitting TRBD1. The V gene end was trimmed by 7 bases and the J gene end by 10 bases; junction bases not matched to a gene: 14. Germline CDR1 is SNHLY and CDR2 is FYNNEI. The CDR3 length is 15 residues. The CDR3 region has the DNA TGTGCCAGCACCATTTCCGAGGACAGGGGTGTTCCCCAGCATTTT. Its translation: CASTISEDRGVPQHF.

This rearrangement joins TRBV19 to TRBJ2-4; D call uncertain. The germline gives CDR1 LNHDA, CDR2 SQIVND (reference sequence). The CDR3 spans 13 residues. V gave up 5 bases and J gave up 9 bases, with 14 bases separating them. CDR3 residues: CASSASLYTIQYF. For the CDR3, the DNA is TGTGCCAGTAGTGCGTCGCTATATACCATTCAGTACTTC.

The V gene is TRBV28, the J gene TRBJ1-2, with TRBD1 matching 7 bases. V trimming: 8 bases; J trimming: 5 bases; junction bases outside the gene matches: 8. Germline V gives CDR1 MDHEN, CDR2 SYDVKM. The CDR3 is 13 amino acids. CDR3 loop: CASATTGRYGYTF. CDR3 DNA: TGTGCCAGCGCGACGACAGGGAGGTATGGCTACACCTTC.

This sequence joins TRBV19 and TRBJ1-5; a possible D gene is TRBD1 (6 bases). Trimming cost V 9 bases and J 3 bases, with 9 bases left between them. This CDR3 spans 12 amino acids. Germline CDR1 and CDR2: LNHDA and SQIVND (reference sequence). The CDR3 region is CASRGYNQPQHF. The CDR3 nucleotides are TGTGCCAGCAGGGGCTACAATCAGCCCCAGCATTTT.

CDR3 in amino acids: CASRRESYEQYF. CDR3 in DNA: TGTGCTAGTAGGAGGGAGTCCTACGAGCAGTACTTC. The V call is TRBV12-5, the J call TRBJ2-7; weak D call: TRBD2 (6 bases). V was shortened by 8 bases and J by 1 base, with 9 bases between the two germline ends. Germline-derived CDR1 and CDR2 are LGHNT and FRNRAP. CDR3 length: 12 residues. Based on the CDR3 plus reference TRBV12-5 and TRBJ2-7, the full variable domain is DARVTQTPRHKVTEMGQEVTMRCQPILGHNTVFWYRQTMMQGLELLAYFRNRAPLDDSGMPKDRFSAEMPDATLATLKIQPSEPRDSAVYFCASRRESYEQYFGPGTRLTVT.

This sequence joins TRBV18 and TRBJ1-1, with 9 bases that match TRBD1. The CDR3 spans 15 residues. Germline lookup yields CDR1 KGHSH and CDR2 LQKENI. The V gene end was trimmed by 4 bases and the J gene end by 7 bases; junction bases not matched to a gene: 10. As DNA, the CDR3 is TGTGCCAGCTCACTTTCTCTACAGGGGGCGGTTGAAGCTTTCTTT. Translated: CASSLSLQGAVEAFF.

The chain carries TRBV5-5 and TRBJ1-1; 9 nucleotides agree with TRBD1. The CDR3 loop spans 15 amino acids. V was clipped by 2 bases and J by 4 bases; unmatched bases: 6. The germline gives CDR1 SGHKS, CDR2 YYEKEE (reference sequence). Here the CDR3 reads CASSLAPTGGTEAFF. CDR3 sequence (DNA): TGTGCCAGCAGCTTAGCGCCGACAGGGGGCACTGAAGCTTTCTTT.

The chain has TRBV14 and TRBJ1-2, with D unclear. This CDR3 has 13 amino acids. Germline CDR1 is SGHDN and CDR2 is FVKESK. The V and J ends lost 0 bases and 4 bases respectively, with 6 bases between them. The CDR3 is CASSQEQRYGYTF. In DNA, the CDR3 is TGTGCCAGCAGCCAAGAGCAGCGCTATGGCTACACCTTC.

This CDR3 reads CATSDRQGAPDTQYF. CDR3 coding DNA: TGTGCCACCAGTGATCGACAGGGGGCCCCAGATACGCAGTATTTT. V and J are TRBV24-1 and TRBJ2-3, with TRBD1 matching 10 bases. The CDR3 contains 15 residues. Germline trimming cut 3 bases from V and 4 bases from J; bases unmatched to any gene: 3. Germline CDR1 reads KGHDR; CDR2 reads SFDVKD.

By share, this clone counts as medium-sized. DNA of the CDR3: TGTGCCAGCAGGACAGGGGGCGCGGGGGGCTACACCTTC. This translates into CASRTGGAGGYTF. The chain employs TRBV27 and TRBJ1-2, with TRBD1 identical over 10 bases. The CDR3 contains 13 residues. V lost 6 bases and J lost 8; bases outside the gene matches: 6. Germline values: CDR1 MNHEY, CDR2 SMNVEV (reference sequence).

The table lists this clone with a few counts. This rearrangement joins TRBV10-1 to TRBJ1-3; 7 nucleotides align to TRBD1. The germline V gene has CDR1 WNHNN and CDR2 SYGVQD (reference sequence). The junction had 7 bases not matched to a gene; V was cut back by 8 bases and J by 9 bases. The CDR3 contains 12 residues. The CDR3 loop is CASGRDSGTIYF. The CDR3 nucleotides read TGCGCCAGCGGCAGGGACAGTGGCACCATATATTTT.

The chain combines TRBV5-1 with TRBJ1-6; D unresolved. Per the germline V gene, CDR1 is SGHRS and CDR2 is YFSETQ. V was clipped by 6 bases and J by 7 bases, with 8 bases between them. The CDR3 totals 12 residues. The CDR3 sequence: CASKAGNSPLHF. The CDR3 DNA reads TGCGCCAGCAAGGCGGGGAATTCACCCCTCCACTTT.

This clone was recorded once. CDR3 residues: CASSLDLAGQGKAFF. The CDR3 DNA reads as TGTGCCAGCAGCTTAGATCTGGCGGGACAGGGGAAAGCTTTCTTT. This chain joins TRBV11-2 and TRBJ1-1, with 10 bases matching TRBD1. This CDR3 comprises 15 residues. CDR1 SGHAT and CDR2 FQNNGV come from the germline V gene. V was clipped by 0 bases and J by 9 bases; unmatched bases: 7.

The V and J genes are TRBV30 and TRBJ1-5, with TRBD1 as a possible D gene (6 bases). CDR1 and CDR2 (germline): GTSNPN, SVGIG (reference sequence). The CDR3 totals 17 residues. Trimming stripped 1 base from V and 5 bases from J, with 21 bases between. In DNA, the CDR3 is TGTGCCTGGAGTGCAGACAGGACCGGTGAGTGGCATCAGCCCCAGCATTTT. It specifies CAWSADRTGEWHQPQHF.

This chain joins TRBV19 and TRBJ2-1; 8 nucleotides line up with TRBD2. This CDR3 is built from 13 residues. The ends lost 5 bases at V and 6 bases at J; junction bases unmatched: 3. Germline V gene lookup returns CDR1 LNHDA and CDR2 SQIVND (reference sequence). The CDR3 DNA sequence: TGTGCCAGTAGTGGGACTAGGGGCAATGAGCAGTTCTTC. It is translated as CASSGTRGNEQFF.

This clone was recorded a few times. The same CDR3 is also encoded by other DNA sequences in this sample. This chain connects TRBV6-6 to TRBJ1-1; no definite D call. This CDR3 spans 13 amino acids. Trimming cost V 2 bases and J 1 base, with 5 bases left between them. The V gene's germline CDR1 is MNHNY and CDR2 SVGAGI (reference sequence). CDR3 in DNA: TGTGCCAGCAGTTACAACAGGAACACTGAAGCTTTCTTT. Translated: CASSYNRNTEAFF.

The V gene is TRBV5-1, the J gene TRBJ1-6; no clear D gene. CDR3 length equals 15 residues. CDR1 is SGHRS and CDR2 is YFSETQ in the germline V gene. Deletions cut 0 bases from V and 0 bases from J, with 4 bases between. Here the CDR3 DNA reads TGCGCCAGCAGCTTGGATAGCTCCTATAATTCACCCCTCCACTTT. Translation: CASSLDSSYNSPLHF.

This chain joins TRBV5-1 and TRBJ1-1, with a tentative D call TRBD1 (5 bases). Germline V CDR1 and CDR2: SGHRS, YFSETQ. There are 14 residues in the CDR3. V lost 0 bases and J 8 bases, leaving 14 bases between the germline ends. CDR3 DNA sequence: TGCGCCAGCAGCTTGGGTGTCCCTGGGGGGGAAGCTTTCTTT. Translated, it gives CASSLGVPGGEAFF.

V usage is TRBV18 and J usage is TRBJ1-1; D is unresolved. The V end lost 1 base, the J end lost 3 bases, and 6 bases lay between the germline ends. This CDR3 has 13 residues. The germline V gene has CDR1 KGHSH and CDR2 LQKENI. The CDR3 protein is CASSPQSDTEAFF. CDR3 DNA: TGTGCCAGCTCACCACAAAGCGACACTGAAGCTTTCTTT.

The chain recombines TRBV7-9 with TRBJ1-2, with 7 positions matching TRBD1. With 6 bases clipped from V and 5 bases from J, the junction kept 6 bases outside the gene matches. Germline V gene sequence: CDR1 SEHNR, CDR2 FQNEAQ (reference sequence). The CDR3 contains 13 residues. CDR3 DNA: TGTGCCAGCAGTCGGGACAGCAGTTATGGCTACACCTTC. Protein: CASSRDSSYGYTF.